This is a list of T cell receptor beta chains from one sample in a study of blood T cell repertoires in COVID-19. Method: immunoSEQ multiplex PCR; TCRdb's copy keeps in-frame clones and lacks some. Counted here are approximately 150,000 clones, roughly four fifths occurring once; the ten biggest clones make up approximately 2.4%. The sequenced sample was PBMCs or T cells enriched from blood (not recorded which). These receptors were collected from a man in his forties or fifties with acute COVID-19. Each CDR3 is given with its conserved first and last residue. A D gene is named only where the DNA matches it firmly. A clone size is listed for some rows: how often the clone was seen (once, few, many), or a class if it is expanded.

clone_size: NA; j_call: TRBJ1-1; d_call: NA; v_call: TRBV5-4; cdr3_aa: CASSLGGERSEAFF; cdr3_nt: TGTGCCAGCAGCTTGGGGGGGGAAAGGTCTGAAGCTTTCTTT
clone_size: NA; j_call: TRBJ1-1; d_call: TRBD1; v_call: TRBV19; cdr3_aa: CASRDRVITEAFF; cdr3_nt: TGTGCTAGTCGGGACAGGGTGATCACTGAAGCTTTCTTT
clone_size: NA; j_call: TRBJ1-2; d_call: NA; v_call: TRBV5-1; cdr3_aa: CASSLATGATAYGYTF; cdr3_nt: TGCGCCAGCAGCTTGGCTACCGGAGCCACGGCCTATGGCTACACCTTC
clone_size: NA; j_call: TRBJ2-3; d_call: TRBD2; v_call: TRBV7-9; cdr3_aa: CASSPGGGGTDTQYF; cdr3_nt: TGTGCCAGCAGCCCCGGCGGGGGGGGGACAGATACGCAGTATTTT
clone_size: NA; j_call: TRBJ2-6; d_call: NA; v_call: TRBV5-1; cdr3_aa: CASSPGGANVLTF; cdr3_nt: TGCGCCAGCAGCCCGGGAGGGGCCAACGTCCTGACTTTC
clone_size: NA; j_call: TRBJ2-2; d_call: NA; v_call: TRBV2; cdr3_aa: CASSEARSTNTGELFF; cdr3_nt: TGTGCCAGCAGTGAAGCGAGAAGTACGAACACCGGGGAGCTGTTTTTT
clone_size: NA; j_call: TRBJ2-7; d_call: TRBD1; v_call: TRBV6-5; cdr3_aa: CASSTGTGAHEQYF; cdr3_nt: TGTGCCAGCAGCACCGGGACAGGGGCCCACGAGCAGTACTTC
clone_size: few; j_call: TRBJ1-5; d_call: NA; v_call: TRBV21-1; cdr3_aa: CASKSGSDQPQHF; cdr3_nt: TGTGCCAGCAAGTCCGGGTCCGATCAGCCCCAGCATTTT
clone_size: NA; j_call: TRBJ2-7; d_call: TRBD1; v_call: TRBV6-2/TRBV6-3; cdr3_aa: CASSYPDRGIYEQYF; cdr3_nt: TGTGCCAGCAGTTACCCGGACAGGGGCATCTACGAGCAGTACTTC
clone_size: NA; j_call: TRBJ1-2; d_call: NA; v_call: TRBV5-6; cdr3_aa: CASSLEGQCTF; cdr3_nt: TGTGCCAGCAGCTTGGAGGGACAATGCACCTTC
clone_size: NA; j_call: TRBJ1-2; d_call: TRBD1; v_call: TRBV5-1; cdr3_aa: CASSPDGTGSGYTF; cdr3_nt: TGCGCCAGCAGCCCGGACGGGACAGGGTCTGGCTACACCTTC
clone_size: NA; j_call: TRBJ2-1; d_call: NA; v_call: TRBV14; cdr3_aa: CASSQRSSASYNEQFF; cdr3_nt: TGTGCCAGCAGCCAACGATCTAGCGCCTCCTACAATGAGCAGTTCTTC
clone_size: NA; j_call: TRBJ2-1; d_call: NA; v_call: TRBV4-2; cdr3_aa: CASSPMDSGYNEQFF; cdr3_nt: TGTGCCAGCAGCCCTATGGACAGCGGATACAATGAGCAGTTCTTC
clone_size: once; j_call: TRBJ1-3; d_call: TRBD1; v_call: TRBV15; cdr3_aa: CATSTAGGLSGNTIYF; cdr3_nt: TGTGCCACCAGCACCGCAGGGGGCCTCTCTGGAAACACCATATATTTT
clone_size: NA; j_call: TRBJ2-1; d_call: TRBD1; v_call: TRBV10-1; cdr3_aa: CASSEWGTGGGSSYNEQFF; cdr3_nt: TGCGCCAGCAGTGAATGGGGGACAGGGGGGGGCAGCTCCTACAATGAGCAGTTCTTC
clone_size: NA; j_call: TRBJ1-1; d_call: TRBD1; v_call: TRBV3-1/TRBV3-2; cdr3_aa: CASSQELTGEDTEAFF; cdr3_nt: TGTGCCAGCAGCCAAGAGCTGACAGGGGAGGACACTGAAGCTTTCTTT
clone_size: NA; j_call: TRBJ2-7; d_call: NA; v_call: TRBV12-3/TRBV12-4; cdr3_aa: CASSPPVSYEQYF; cdr3_nt: TGTGCCAGCAGTCCCCCAGTCTCTTACGAGCAGTACTTC
clone_size: NA; j_call: TRBJ2-7; d_call: TRBD1; v_call: TRBV7-2; cdr3_aa: CASSLVGQTYEQYF; cdr3_nt: TGTGCCAGCAGCTTAGTGGGACAGACCTACGAGCAGTACTTC
clone_size: NA; j_call: TRBJ1-6; d_call: TRBD1; v_call: TRBV28; cdr3_aa: CASSLWDRFNSPLHF; cdr3_nt: TGTGCCAGCAGTTTATGGGACAGGTTCAATTCACCCCTCCACTTT
clone_size: NA; j_call: TRBJ2-3; d_call: TRBD2; v_call: TRBV7-2; cdr3_aa: CASSLRAGGRTDTQYF; cdr3_nt: TGTGCCAGCAGCTTACGAGCGGGAGGGAGGACAGATACGCAGTATTTT
clone_size: once; j_call: TRBJ2-1; d_call: TRBD2; v_call: TRBV5-8; cdr3_aa: CASSLRLAGEDEQFF; cdr3_nt: TGTGCCAGCAGCTTACGACTAGCGGGAGAGGATGAGCAGTTCTTC
clone_size: few; j_call: TRBJ1-1; d_call: NA; v_call: TRBV18; cdr3_aa: CASSPRRQKNTEAFF; cdr3_nt: TGTGCCAGCTCACCACGTAGACAAAAGAACACTGAAGCTTTCTTT
clone_size: NA; j_call: TRBJ1-6; d_call: NA; v_call: TRBV6-5; cdr3_aa: CASSYSSRADSPLHF; cdr3_nt: TGTGCCAGCAGTTACTCGAGCAGGGCGGATTCACCCCTCCACTTT
clone_size: NA; j_call: TRBJ2-3; d_call: NA; v_call: TRBV7-3; cdr3_aa: CASSLTVSEDTQYF; cdr3_nt: TGTGCCAGCAGCTTAACGGTTAGTGAAGATACGCAGTATTTT
clone_size: NA; j_call: TRBJ2-7; d_call: TRBD2; v_call: TRBV28; cdr3_aa: CASSLTSPRGEQYF; cdr3_nt: TGTGCCAGCAGTTTGACTAGCCCCCGGGGCGAGCAGTACTTC
clone_size: NA; j_call: TRBJ1-1; d_call: NA; v_call: TRBV18; cdr3_aa: CASSPLGGLNTEAFF; cdr3_nt: TGTGCCAGCTCACCACTGGGGGGATTGAACACTGAAGCTTTCTTT
clone_size: few; j_call: TRBJ2-7; d_call: TRBD2; v_call: TRBV7-2; cdr3_aa: CASSLQSGDPYEQYF; cdr3_nt: TGTGCCAGCAGCCTCCAGAGCGGGGACCCCTACGAGCAGTACTTC
clone_size: NA; j_call: TRBJ1-1; d_call: NA; v_call: TRBV11-2; cdr3_aa: CASSFGTGNTEAFF; cdr3_nt: TGTGCCAGCAGCTTCGGTACGGGAAACACTGAAGCTTTCTTT
clone_size: once; j_call: TRBJ1-2; d_call: NA; v_call: TRBV18; cdr3_aa: CASSLSLVGTRDNYGYTF; cdr3_nt: TGTGCCAGCTCACTTTCCCTTGTCGGGACAAGAGATAACTATGGCTACACCTTC
clone_size: few; j_call: TRBJ2-7; d_call: TRBD2; v_call: TRBV28; cdr3_aa: CASTSGTTPAYEQYF; cdr3_nt: TGTGCCAGCACCTCCGGGACTACTCCTGCCTACGAGCAGTACTTC
clone_size: few; j_call: TRBJ1-5; d_call: NA; v_call: TRBV19; cdr3_aa: CASRWAGGNQPQHF; cdr3_nt: TGTGCCAGTAGATGGGCCGGGGGGAATCAGCCCCAGCATTTT
clone_size: NA; j_call: TRBJ1-2; d_call: NA; v_call: TRBV10-3; cdr3_aa: CAISEKGGNYGYTF; cdr3_nt: TGTGCCATCAGTGAGAAAGGCGGAAACTATGGCTACACCTTC
clone_size: once; j_call: TRBJ2-1; d_call: NA; v_call: TRBV3-1/TRBV3-2; cdr3_aa: CASSQDSGSYNEQFF; cdr3_nt: TGTGCCAGCAGCCAAGATAGTGGTTCCTACAATGAGCAGTTCTTC
clone_size: NA; j_call: TRBJ1-2; d_call: NA; v_call: TRBV4-1; cdr3_aa: CASSQERGSNYGYTF; cdr3_nt: TGCGCCAGCAGCCAAGAACGAGGGTCCAACTATGGCTACACCTTC
clone_size: NA; j_call: TRBJ1-5; d_call: TRBD1; v_call: TRBV6-5; cdr3_aa: CASSWGQGNPQHF; cdr3_nt: TGTGCCAGCAGCTGGGGACAGGGGAATCCCCAGCATTTT
clone_size: NA; j_call: TRBJ2-7; d_call: NA; v_call: TRBV19; cdr3_aa: CASSISGAVDEQYF; cdr3_nt: TGTGCCAGTAGTATTTCAGGGGCGGTCGACGAGCAGTACTTC
clone_size: NA; j_call: TRBJ1-1; d_call: NA; v_call: TRBV15; cdr3_aa: CATSRGGTSEAFF; cdr3_nt: TGTGCCACCAGCAGAGGAGGGACTAGTGAAGCTTTCTTT
clone_size: NA; j_call: TRBJ2-3; d_call: NA; v_call: TRBV9; cdr3_aa: CASSVRGSTDTQYF; cdr3_nt: TGTGCCAGCAGCGTACGAGGGAGCACAGATACGCAGTATTTT
clone_size: few; j_call: TRBJ2-1; d_call: TRBD2; v_call: TRBV28; cdr3_aa: CASSSWTSGGNNEQFF; cdr3_nt: TGTGCCAGCAGTTCTTGGACTAGCGGAGGTAACAATGAGCAGTTCTTC
clone_size: NA; j_call: TRBJ2-2; d_call: TRBD1; v_call: TRBV18; cdr3_aa: CASSGQVEGPNTGELFF; cdr3_nt: TGTGCCAGCTCAGGACAGGTTGAGGGACCCAACACCGGGGAGCTGTTTTTT
clone_size: NA; j_call: TRBJ1-1; d_call: NA; v_call: TRBV7-9; cdr3_aa: CASRRGGTEAFF; cdr3_nt: TGTGCCAGCAGGAGGGGAGGCACTGAAGCTTTCTTT
clone_size: NA; j_call: TRBJ1-3; d_call: NA; v_call: TRBV19; cdr3_aa: CASSSNEGKAGNTIYF; cdr3_nt: TGTGCCAGTAGCAGTAACGAGGGCAAGGCTGGAAACACCATATATTTT
clone_size: NA; j_call: TRBJ2-7; d_call: TRBD1; v_call: TRBV10-1; cdr3_aa: CASSTGTGAHEQYF; cdr3_nt: TGCGCCAGCAGCACCGGGACAGGGGCGCACGAGCAGTACTTC
clone_size: NA; j_call: TRBJ1-1; d_call: TRBD1; v_call: TRBV3-1/TRBV3-2; cdr3_aa: CASSGQGLNTEAFF; cdr3_nt: TGTGCCAGCAGTGGACAGGGACTGAACACTGAAGCTTTCTTT
clone_size: NA; j_call: TRBJ1-1; d_call: TRBD1; v_call: TRBV11-2; cdr3_aa: CASSGLRGRNTEAFF; cdr3_nt: TGTGCCAGCAGCGGTCTCAGGGGGCGAAACACTGAAGCTTTCTTT
clone_size: once; j_call: TRBJ1-3; d_call: NA; v_call: TRBV21-1; cdr3_aa: CASSKAWAYTIYF; cdr3_nt: TGTGCCAGCAGCAAGGCCTGGGCGTACACCATATATTTT
clone_size: NA; j_call: TRBJ1-1; d_call: NA; v_call: TRBV30; cdr3_aa: CAFSAVATEAFF; cdr3_nt: TGTGCCTTTTCCGCTGTGGCCACTGAAGCTTTCTTT